These 23 T cell receptor beta chains came from one sample sequenced in a study of CD8 T cells in ankylosing spondylitis. Each CDR3 protein is one row after TCRdb ran MiXCR on the 5' RACE reads. The sample lists 230,000 or so distinct CDR3 sequences, 18% seen once, with approximately 32% in the top ten. The sample taken for sequencing was blood, either unsorted or a sorted T cell fraction (not recorded which). These receptors were collected from a male donor with ankylosing spondylitis or in good health (not recorded which).

This clonotype has a handful of counts. This chain links TRBV4-2 with TRBJ2-1, with D unresolved. The CDR3 length is 14 residues. V dropped 1 base and J dropped 7 bases, with 11 bases sitting between them. Germline V CDR1 and CDR2: LGHNA, YNFKEQ. This CDR3 reads CASSQGSEENEQFF. CDR3 DNA: TGTGCCAGCAGCCAAGGATCTGAGGAAAATGAGCAGTTCTTC.

This clonotype was seen at least ten times. One end of the junction varies from germline; a read error may be responsible. The chain links TRBV7-7 to TRBJ2-1; 8 bases map to TRBD1. The CDR3 loop spans 18 amino acids. Germline V gives CDR1 SSHAT, CDR2 FNYEAQ (reference sequence). CDR3 sequence: CASSLSVAGGGRYNEQFF. In nucleotides, the CDR3 is TGTGCTAGCAGCTTAAGTGTGGCAGGGGGCGGGCGATACAATGAGCAGTTCTTC.

This clonotype was picked up a small number of times. The chain combines TRBV5-1 with TRBJ2-5; TRBD2 matches 7 bases. With V trimmed by 1 base and J by 1 base, 4 bases remained unmatched. Looked up from germline, CDR1 is SGHRS and CDR2 is YFSETQ. This CDR3 comprises 15 residues. DNA for the CDR3: TGCGCCAGCAGCTTGCTCGGGAGGTCCCAAGAGACCCAGTACTTC. As protein: CASSLLGRSQETQYF.

The V call is TRBV29-1, the J call TRBJ2-1, with TRBD2 identical over 8 bases. The CDR3 covers 14 residues. The germline gives CDR1 SQVTM, CDR2 ANQGSEA. With V trimmed by 1 base and J by 8 bases, 7 bases remained unmatched. CDR3 coding DNA: TGCAGCGTTGAAGCGGGAGGGCCCCGGGATGAGCAGTTCTTC. It yields the protein CSVEAGGPRDEQFF.

The genes are TRBV29-1 and TRBJ2-2; TRBD1 agrees at 10 bases. CDR3 length equals 15 residues. Germline loops: CDR1 SQVTM, CDR2 ANQGSEA. The J segment lost 0 bases and the V segment lost 5 bases, leaving 3 bases of the junction unmatched. The CDR3 spells CSVRGQGSNTGELFF. The DNA for the CDR3 is TGCAGCGTTAGGGGACAGGGGTCGAACACCGGGGAGCTGTTTTTT.

The genes are TRBV9 and TRBJ2-1; 7 bases match TRBD2. With 3 bases clipped from V and 0 bases from J, the junction kept 9 bases outside the gene matches. Germline values: CDR1 SGDLS, CDR2 YYNGEE. This CDR3 is built from 17 residues. The CDR3 loop is CASSEGGNSGSYNEQFF. CDR3 nucleotides: TGTGCCAGCAGCGAGGGAGGGAATTCGGGCTCCTACAATGAGCAGTTCTTC.

The chain has TRBV10-3 and TRBJ1-1; D gene unclear. V was shortened by 0 bases and J by 2 bases, with 22 bases between the two germline ends. This CDR3 is built from 19 residues. The germline V gene encodes CDR1 ENHRY and CDR2 SYGVKD. The CDR3 bases are TGTGCCATCAGTGAGTCGACGGGCAGGTCGGAGACCCCAAACACTGAAGCTTTCTTT. This codes for CAISESTGRSETPNTEAFF.

This clonotype showed up just a few times. This chain uses TRBV11-2 with TRBJ1-2, with D uncertain. In germline, CDR1 is SGHAT, CDR2 FQNNGV. The CDR3 runs 13 residues. Between the trimmed V and J ends, which lost 1 base and 3 bases, there was a span of 6 bases. CDR3 loop: CASSLGVDYGYTF. The DNA for the CDR3 is TGTGCCAGCAGCTTAGGGGTTGACTATGGCTACACCTTC.

The CDR3: CASSPVPFSGSTGELFF. The CDR3 coding sequence is TGCGCCAGCAGCCCGGTGCCCTTCAGCGGGAGCACCGGGGAGCTGTTTTTT. J is TRBJ2-2 and V is TRBV5-1, with 8 nucleotides matching TRBD2. V lost 4 bases, J lost 4 bases, and 12 bases stayed unmatched. Germline V gene sequence: CDR1 SGHRS, CDR2 YFSETQ. The CDR3 loop spans 17 amino acids.

The chain joins TRBV6-5 to TRBJ2-1; D remains ambiguous. This CDR3 comprises 16 residues. Germline CDR1 and CDR2: MNHEY and SVGAGI. With 0 bases removed from V and 8 bases from J, the gap between germline ends came to 17 bases. The CDR3 region is CASSYSPGEMPDEQFF. CDR3 DNA: TGTGCCAGCAGTTACTCACCCGGCGAGATGCCCGATGAGCAGTTCTTC.

V is TRBV7-3 and J is TRBJ2-2, with 8 bases matching TRBD2. The germline gives CDR1 SGHTA, CDR2 FQGTGA. There are 16 residues in the CDR3. V dropped 5 bases and J dropped 6; count of bases not matched to a gene: 11. The CDR3 here is CASSGIAGSPAGELFF. CDR3 nucleotides: TGTGCCAGCAGCGGGATAGCGGGAAGCCCAGCCGGGGAGCTGTTTTTT.

At least ten counts were recorded for this clonotype. The chain recombines TRBV29-1 with TRBJ2-7; D not resolved. This CDR3 has 13 residues. V gave up 6 bases and J gave up 2 bases, with 14 bases separating them. The V gene's germline CDR1 is SQVTM and CDR2 ANQGSEA. The CDR3 loop is CSVSSDDTYEQYF. The CDR3, as DNA: TGCAGCGTATCTTCGGATGACACCTACGAGCAGTACTTC.

This clonotype was detected many times. The V gene is TRBV18, the J gene TRBJ2-3; 7 positions match TRBD2. This CDR3 region has 15 residues. V trimming: 4 bases; J trimming: 1 base; junction bases outside the gene matches: 5. From germline, CDR1 is KGHSH and CDR2 LQKENI. CDR3 region: CASSRGLSGTDTQYF. In DNA form, the CDR3 reads TGTGCCAGCTCACGGGGACTATCCGGCACAGATACGCAGTATTTT.

This clonotype was counted many times. This rearrangement joins TRBV12-3 or TRBV12-4 to TRBJ2-2, with no clear D. The V and J ends lost 1 base and 3 bases respectively, with 6 bases between them. The CDR3 is 14 amino acids. The CDR3 DNA reads as TGTGCCAGCAGTTTAGTAGGGTACACCGGGGAGCTGTTTTTT. This sequence encodes CASSLVGYTGELFF.

This clonotype was seen many times. CDR3 region: CASSLTGAEQFF. CDR3 sequence (DNA): TGTGCCAGCAGTCTCACGGGTGCTGAGCAGTTCTTC. The chain links TRBV12-3 or TRBV12-4 to TRBJ2-1; D gene ambiguous. The CDR3 runs 12 residues. The V end lost 5 bases, the J end lost 9 bases, and 11 bases lay between the germline ends.

This CDR3 is CASSSPPGTGVGEQYF. The CDR3 nucleotides are TGTGCCAGCAGTTCCCCTCCCGGGACAGGGGTCGGCGAGCAGTACTTC. The V and J genes are TRBV27 and TRBJ2-7; 10 bases fit TRBD1. The V and J ends lost 4 bases and 6 bases, in that order; junction bases with no gene match: 12. This CDR3 comprises 16 residues. Germline V gives CDR1 MNHEY, CDR2 SMNVEV (reference sequence).

The J gene is TRBJ2-7, the V gene TRBV13, with TRBD1 matching 7 bases. This CDR3 spans 14 amino acids. After removal of 0 bases from V and 5 bases from J, the junction contained 4 bases not matched to a gene. Looked up from germline, CDR1 is PRHDT and CDR2 is FYEKMQ (reference sequence). CDR3 sequence: CASSLGIGQDEQYF. CDR3 coding DNA: TGTGCCAGCAGCTTAGGTATCGGACAGGACGAGCAGTACTTC.

This clonotype appeared a few times. The rearrangement uses TRBV9 and TRBJ2-7; TRBD2 might be the D (5 bases). This CDR3 contains 19 residues. Germline CDR1 reads SGDLS; CDR2 reads YYNGEE. The ends were cut back, 1 base at V and 0 bases at J, with 23 bases in the middle. The CDR3 bases are TGTGCCAGCAGCGTATCGGGTCCCTCTCTTTTGGGGAGCTCCTACGAGCAGTACTTC. As protein: CASSVSGPSLLGSSYEQYF.

This clonotype was found many times. The J gene is TRBJ2-1, the V gene TRBV20-1; 9 positions agree with TRBD2. V lost 6 bases, J lost 0 bases, and 6 bases stayed unmatched. Germline V gene data show CDR1 as DFQATT and CDR2 as SNEGSKA (reference sequence). The CDR3 covers 15 residues. CDR3 region: CSAKGLAVSYNEQFF. In nucleotides, the CDR3 is TGCAGTGCCAAGGGACTAGCTGTCTCCTACAATGAGCAGTTCTTC.

This clonotype was counted a few times. This chain links TRBV20-1 with TRBJ2-1; 11 nucleotides match TRBD2. CDR1 DFQATT and CDR2 SNEGSKA come from the germline V gene (reference sequence). The CDR3 loop spans 15 amino acids. V lost 4 bases, J lost 3 bases, and 5 bases stayed unmatched. The CDR3 bases are TGCAGTGCTATCTACGGGACTAGCGGCTACAATGAGCAGTTCTTC. Translation: CSAIYGTSGYNEQFF.

This clonotype was counted only a few times. The chain recombines TRBV20-1 with TRBJ2-7; the D gene could be TRBD1 or TRBD2 (5 bases each). Trimming left V 3 bases short and J 6 bases short, with 18 bases between. In germline, CDR1 is DFQATT, CDR2 SNEGSKA (reference sequence). The CDR3 has 14 amino acids. The CDR3 region is CSARSIMGPPEQYF. For the CDR3, the DNA is TGCAGTGCTAGGTCAATAATGGGACCGCCCGAGCAGTACTTC.

This clonotype appeared many times. A read error may account for a junction end that differs from germline. This chain connects TRBV10-3 to TRBJ2-3; 12 bases map to TRBD1. The CDR3 contains 17 residues. Germline V gene lookup returns CDR1 ENHRY and CDR2 SYGVKD. The CDR3 DNA reads TGTGCCATCAGTGGCCCTACCGGGACAGGGGGCACGGATACGCAGTATTTT. It yields the protein CAISGPTGTGGTDTQYF.

The chain couples TRBV28 to TRBJ2-1, with 13 bases identical to TRBD2. The CDR3 is 17 amino acids. V was clipped by 6 bases and J by 9 bases; unmatched bases: 14. CDR1 and CDR2 from the germline V gene are MDHEN and SYDVKM. The CDR3 region is CASRSLLLAGGTGEQFF. The CDR3 DNA follows: TGTGCCAGCAGGTCCCTTCTACTAGCGGGAGGGACGGGTGAGCAGTTCTTC.